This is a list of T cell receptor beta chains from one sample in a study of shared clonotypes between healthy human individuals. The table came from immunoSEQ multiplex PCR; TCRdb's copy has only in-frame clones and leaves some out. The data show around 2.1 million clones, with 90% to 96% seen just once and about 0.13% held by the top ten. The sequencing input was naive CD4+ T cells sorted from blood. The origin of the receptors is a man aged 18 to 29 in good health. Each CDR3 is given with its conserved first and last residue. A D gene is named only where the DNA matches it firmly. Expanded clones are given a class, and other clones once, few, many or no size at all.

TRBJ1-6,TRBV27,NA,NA,CASSIQGFDSPLHF,TGTGCCAGCAGCATACAGGGTTTCGATTCACCCCTCCACTTT
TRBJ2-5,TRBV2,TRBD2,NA,CASTLRGLAGRETQYF,TGTGCCAGCACCCTAAGGGGGCTAGCGGGACGGGAGACCCAGTACTTC
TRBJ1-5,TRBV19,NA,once,CASRAVGQPQHF,TGTGCCAGTAGGGCCGTTGGTCAGCCCCAGCATTTT
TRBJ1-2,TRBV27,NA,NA,CASTDFGGREGYTF,TGTGCCAGCACCGATTTTGGGGGCAGAGAAGGCTACACCTTC
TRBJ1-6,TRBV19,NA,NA,CASKEGGDNSPLHF,TGTGCCTCTAAAGAAGGGGGGGATAATTCACCCCTCCACTTT
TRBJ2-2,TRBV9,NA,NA,CASSWDWTGELFF,TGTGCCAGCAGCTGGGACTGGACGGGGGAGCTGTTTTTT
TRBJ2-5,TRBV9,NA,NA,CASSVDPVGGTQYF,TGTGCCAGCAGCGTAGACCCGGTGGGAGGGACCCAGTACTTC
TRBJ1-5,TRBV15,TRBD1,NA,CATSRGGTGHNQPQHF,TGTGCCACCAGCCGAGGGGGGACAGGCCACAATCAGCCCCAGCATTTT
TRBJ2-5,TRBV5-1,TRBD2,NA,CASGLAGEETQYF,TGCGCCAGCGGACTAGCGGGAGAAGAGACCCAGTACTTC
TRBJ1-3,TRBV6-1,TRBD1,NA,CASSGRQGPGNTIYF,TGTGCCAGCAGTGGGAGACAGGGCCCTGGAAACACCATATATTTT
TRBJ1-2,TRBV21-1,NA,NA,CASSKKEKGRRYGYTF,TGTGCCAGCAGCAAAAAAGAGAAGGGGCGGAGGTATGGCTACACCTTC
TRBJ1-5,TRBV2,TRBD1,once,CASSEGQTGQPQHF,TGTGCCAGCAGTGAGGGACAGACGGGGCAGCCCCAGCATTTT
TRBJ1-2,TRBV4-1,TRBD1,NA,CASRAWTGTNYGYTF,TGCGCCAGCCGCGCCTGGACAGGGACAAACTATGGCTACACCTTC
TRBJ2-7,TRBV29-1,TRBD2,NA,CSVLMGLAVTYEQYF,TGCAGCGTTTTAATGGGACTAGCGGTTACCTACGAGCAGTACTTC
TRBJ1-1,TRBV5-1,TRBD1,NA,CASSWTGGDSAEAFF,TGCGCCAGCAGCTGGACAGGGGGCGACTCCGCTGAAGCTTTCTTT
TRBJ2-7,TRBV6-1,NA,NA,CASSAVYRSYEQYF,TGTGCCAGCAGTGCTGTTTACCGCTCCTACGAGCAGTACTTC
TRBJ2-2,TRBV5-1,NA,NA,CASSLVVSGNTGELFF,TGCGCCAGCAGCTTGGTGGTTAGCGGGAACACCGGGGAGCTGTTTTTT
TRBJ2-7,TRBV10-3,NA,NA,CAISESGNAYEQYF,TGTGCCATCAGTGAGTCAGGCAACGCCTACGAGCAGTACTTC
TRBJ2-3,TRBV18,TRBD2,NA,CASSPTTAGGKYF,TGTGCCAGCTCCCCTACTACGGCGGGAGGAAAGTATTTT
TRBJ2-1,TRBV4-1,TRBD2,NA,CASSQARGGYNEQFF,TGCGCCAGCAGCCAAGCGCGGGGGGGTTACAATGAGCAGTTCTTC
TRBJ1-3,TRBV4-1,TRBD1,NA,CASSQAPLPTGRSGNTIYF,TGCGCCAGCAGCCAAGCGCCTTTGCCGACAGGGCGGTCTGGAAACACCATATATTTT
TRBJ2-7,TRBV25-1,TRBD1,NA,CASSPQPGQFHEQYF,TGTGCCAGCAGTCCACAACCGGGACAGTTCCACGAGCAGTACTTC
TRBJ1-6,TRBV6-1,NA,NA,CASKVSGPPNSPLHF,TGTGCCAGCAAGGTATCGGGTCCCCCTAATTCACCCCTCCACTTT
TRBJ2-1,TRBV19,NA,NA,CASSVVPSNEQFF,TGTGCCAGTAGCGTAGTGCCGAGCAATGAGCAGTTCTTC
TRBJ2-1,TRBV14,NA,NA,CASSHYGYNEQFF,TGTGCCAGCAGCCACTACGGCTACAATGAGCAGTTCTTC
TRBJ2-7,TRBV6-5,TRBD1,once,CASSRPGQGIHEQYF,TGTGCCAGCAGTAGGCCGGGACAGGGGATCCACGAGCAGTACTTC
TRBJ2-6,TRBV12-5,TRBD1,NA,CASGLGGQGPNVLTF,TGTGCTAGTGGTTTGGGAGGACAGGGCCCCAACGTCCTGACTTTC
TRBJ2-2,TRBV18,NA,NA,CASSPRTPNTGELFF,TGTGCCAGCTCACCTCGGACCCCTAACACCGGGGAGCTGTTTTTT
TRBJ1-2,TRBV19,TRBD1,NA,CASSIRAGQLRAANYGYTF,TGTGCCAGTAGTATTAGGGCGGGACAGCTCAGAGCAGCTAACTATGGCTACACCTTC
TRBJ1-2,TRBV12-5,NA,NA,CASGLYAGPGGYTF,TGTGCTAGTGGTTTGTACGCAGGGCCTGGCGGCTACACCTTC
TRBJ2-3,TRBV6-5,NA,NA,CAIRDRTDTQYF,TGTGCCATTAGGGACCGCACAGATACGCAGTATTTT
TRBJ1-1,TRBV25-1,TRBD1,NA,CASSYRGRGENTEAFF,TGTGCCAGCAGCTACAGGGGGCGGGGAGAGAACACTGAAGCTTTCTTT
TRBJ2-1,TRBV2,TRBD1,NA,CASSFDRGPYNEQFF,TGTGCCAGCAGTTTTGACAGGGGGCCCTACAATGAGCAGTTCTTC
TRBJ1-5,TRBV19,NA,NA,CASSTGSTSQPQHF,TGTGCCAGTAGCACAGGGTCGACGAGTCAGCCCCAGCATTTT
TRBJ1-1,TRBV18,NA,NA,CASSPGTATEAFF,TGTGCCAGCTCACCGGGTACAGCCACTGAAGCTTTCTTT
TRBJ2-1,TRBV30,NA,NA,CAWSFDSGTYNEQFF,TGTGCCTGGAGCTTCGACAGCGGAACCTACAATGAGCAGTTCTTC
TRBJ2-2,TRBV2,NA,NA,CASSEQSNTGELFF,TGTGCCAGCAGTGAACAGTCGAACACCGGGGAGCTGTTTTTT
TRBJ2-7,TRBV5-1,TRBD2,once,CASSPWEGRNSEQYF,TGCGCCAGCAGCCCGTGGGAGGGGCGTAATTCCGAGCAGTACTTC
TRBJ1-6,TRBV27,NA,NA,CASRTGTEIIPYNSPLHF,TGTGCCAGCAGAACCGGGACGGAGATAATACCCTATAATTCACCCCTCCACTTT
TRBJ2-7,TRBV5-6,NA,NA,CASSLGRDAALYF,TGTGCCAGCAGCTTGGGACGGGACGCCGCTCTGTACTTC
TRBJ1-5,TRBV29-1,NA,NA,CSVNQGLGEPQHF,TGCAGCGTGAACCAGGGGCTAGGGGAGCCCCAGCATTTT
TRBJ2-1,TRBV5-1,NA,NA,CASSPPTRIGNEQFF,TGCGCCAGCAGCCCCCCGACTAGAATTGGCAATGAGCAGTTCTTC
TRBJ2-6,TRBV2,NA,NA,CASKSGSGANVLTF,TGTGCCAGCAAATCAGGGTCTGGGGCCAACGTCCTGACTTTC
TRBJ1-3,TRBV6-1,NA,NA,CASRNSVSGNTIYF,TGTGCCAGCAGGAACAGCGTCTCTGGAAACACCATATATTTT
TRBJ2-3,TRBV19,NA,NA,CASSIGPGDTQYF,TGTGCCAGTAGTATAGGTCCCGGAGATACGCAGTATTTT
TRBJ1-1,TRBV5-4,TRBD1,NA,CASSSIQGKGTEAFF,TGTGCCAGCAGCAGCATACAGGGGAAAGGCACTGAAGCTTTCTTT
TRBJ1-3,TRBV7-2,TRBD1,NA,CASSPGGTANTIYF,TGTGCCAGCAGCCCCGGAGGGACAGCAAACACCATATATTTT
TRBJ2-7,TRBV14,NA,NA,CASSQDSGEQYF,TGTGCCAGCAGCCAAGATTCGGGCGAGCAGTACTTC